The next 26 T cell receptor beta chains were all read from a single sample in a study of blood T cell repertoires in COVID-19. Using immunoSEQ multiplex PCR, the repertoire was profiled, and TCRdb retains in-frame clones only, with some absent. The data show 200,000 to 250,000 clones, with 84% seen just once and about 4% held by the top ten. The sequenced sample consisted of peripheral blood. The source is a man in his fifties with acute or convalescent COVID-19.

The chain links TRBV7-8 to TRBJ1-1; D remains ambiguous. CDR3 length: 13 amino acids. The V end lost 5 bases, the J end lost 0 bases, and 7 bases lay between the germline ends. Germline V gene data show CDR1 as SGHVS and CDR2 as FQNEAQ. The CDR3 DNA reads TGTGCCAGCAGCATGTACATGAACACTGAAGCTTTCTTT. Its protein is CASSMYMNTEAFF.

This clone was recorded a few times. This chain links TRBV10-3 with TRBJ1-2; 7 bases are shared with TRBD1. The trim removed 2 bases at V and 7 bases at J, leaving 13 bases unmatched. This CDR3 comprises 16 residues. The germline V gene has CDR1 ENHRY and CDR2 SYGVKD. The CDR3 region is CAISEGLTGEVVGYTF. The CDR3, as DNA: TGTGCCATCAGTGAGGGACTAACAGGGGAAGTAGTTGGCTACACCTTC.

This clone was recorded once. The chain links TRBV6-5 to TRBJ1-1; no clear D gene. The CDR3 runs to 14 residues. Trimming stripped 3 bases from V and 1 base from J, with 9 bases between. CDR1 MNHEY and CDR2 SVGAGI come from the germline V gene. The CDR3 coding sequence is TGTGCCAGCAGTTATTATAACAAGAACACTGAAGCTTTCTTT. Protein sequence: CASSYYNKNTEAFF.

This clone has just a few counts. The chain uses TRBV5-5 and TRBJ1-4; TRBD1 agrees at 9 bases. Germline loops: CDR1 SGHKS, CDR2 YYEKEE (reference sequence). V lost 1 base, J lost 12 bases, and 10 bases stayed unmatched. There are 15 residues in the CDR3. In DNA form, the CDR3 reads TGTGCCAGCAGCTTGTATGGTCTACAGGGGGCGGAACTGTTTTTT. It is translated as CASSLYGLQGAELFF.

CDR3 protein: CSAVGTGGYTF. The CDR3, as DNA: TGCAGTGCTGTAGGGACAGGCGGCTACACCTTC. The J gene is TRBJ1-2, the V gene TRBV20-1; TRBD1 matches at 8 bases. In germline, CDR1 is DFQATT, CDR2 SNEGSKA (reference sequence). V dropped 5 bases and J dropped 8; count of bases not matched to a gene: 4. This CDR3 has 11 amino acids.

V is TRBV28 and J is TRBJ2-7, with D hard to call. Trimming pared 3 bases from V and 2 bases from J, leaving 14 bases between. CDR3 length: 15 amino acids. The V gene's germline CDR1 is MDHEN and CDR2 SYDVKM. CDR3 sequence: CASSFSIGLTYEQYF. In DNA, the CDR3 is TGTGCCAGCAGTTTTTCCATCGGGTTGACCTACGAGCAGTACTTC.

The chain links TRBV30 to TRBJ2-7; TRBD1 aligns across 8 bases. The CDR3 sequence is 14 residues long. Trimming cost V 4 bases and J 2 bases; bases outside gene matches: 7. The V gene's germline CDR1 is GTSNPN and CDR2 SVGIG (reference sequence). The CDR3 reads CAWTDRGRAYEQYF. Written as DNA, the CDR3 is TGTGCCTGGACCGACAGGGGAAGGGCCTACGAGCAGTACTTC.

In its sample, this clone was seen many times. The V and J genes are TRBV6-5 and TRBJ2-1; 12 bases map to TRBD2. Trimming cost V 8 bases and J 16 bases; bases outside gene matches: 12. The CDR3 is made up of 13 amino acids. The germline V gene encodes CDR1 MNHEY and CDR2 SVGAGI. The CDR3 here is CASQTSGSPWVFF. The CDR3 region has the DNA TGTGCCAGCCAGACTAGCGGGAGTCCTTGGGTATTCTTC.

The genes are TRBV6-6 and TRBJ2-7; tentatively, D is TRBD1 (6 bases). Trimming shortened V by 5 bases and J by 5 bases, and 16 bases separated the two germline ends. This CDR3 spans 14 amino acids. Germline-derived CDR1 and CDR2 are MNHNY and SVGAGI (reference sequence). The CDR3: CASSVPGQGDEQYF. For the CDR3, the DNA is TGTGCCAGCAGTGTCCCGGGACAAGGGGACGAGCAGTACTTC.

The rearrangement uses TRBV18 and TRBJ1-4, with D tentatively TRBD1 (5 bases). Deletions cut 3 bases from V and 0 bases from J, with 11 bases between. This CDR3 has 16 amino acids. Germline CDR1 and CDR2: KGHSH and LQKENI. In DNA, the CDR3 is TGTGCCAGCTCACCCACGGACACCGCAACTAATGAAAAACTGTTTTTT. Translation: CASSPTDTATNEKLFF.

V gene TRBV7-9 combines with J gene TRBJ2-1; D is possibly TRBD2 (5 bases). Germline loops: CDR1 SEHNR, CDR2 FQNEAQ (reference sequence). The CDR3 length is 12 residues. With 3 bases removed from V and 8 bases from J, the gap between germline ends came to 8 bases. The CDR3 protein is CASSFGIDEQFF. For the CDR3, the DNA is TGTGCCAGCAGCTTCGGGATAGATGAGCAGTTCTTC.

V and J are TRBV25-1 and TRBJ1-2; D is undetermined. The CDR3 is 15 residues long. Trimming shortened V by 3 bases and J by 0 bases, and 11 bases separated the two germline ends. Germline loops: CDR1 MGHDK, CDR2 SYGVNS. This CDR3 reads CASSDPRLANYGYTF. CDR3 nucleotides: TGTGCCAGCAGTGACCCGCGACTAGCTAACTATGGCTACACCTTC.

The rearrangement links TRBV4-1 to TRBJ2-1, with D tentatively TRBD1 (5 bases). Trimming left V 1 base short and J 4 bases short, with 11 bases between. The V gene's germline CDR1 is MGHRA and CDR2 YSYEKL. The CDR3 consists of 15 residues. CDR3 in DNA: TGCGCCAGCAGCCAAGGGACAAGCCAGTACAATGAGCAGTTCTTC. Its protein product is CASSQGTSQYNEQFF.

The CDR3 sequence: CASSYGRGLGQPQHF. The CDR3 bases are TGTGCCAGCAGTTACGGCAGGGGGCTCGGCCAGCCCCAGCATTTT. The chain uses TRBV6-2 or TRBV6-3 and TRBJ1-5; 8 bases are shared with TRBD1. The J segment lost 7 bases and the V segment lost 2 bases, leaving 7 bases of the junction unmatched. The CDR3 is 15 amino acids. Germline V gene sequence: CDR1 MNHEY, CDR2 SVGEGT.

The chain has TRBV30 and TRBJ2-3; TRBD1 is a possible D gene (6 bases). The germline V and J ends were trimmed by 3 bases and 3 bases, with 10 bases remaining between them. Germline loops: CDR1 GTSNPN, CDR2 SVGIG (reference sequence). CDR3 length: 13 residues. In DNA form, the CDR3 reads TGTGCCTGGAGCGAGACAGGAACAGATACGCAGTATTTT. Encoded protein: CAWSETGTDTQYF.

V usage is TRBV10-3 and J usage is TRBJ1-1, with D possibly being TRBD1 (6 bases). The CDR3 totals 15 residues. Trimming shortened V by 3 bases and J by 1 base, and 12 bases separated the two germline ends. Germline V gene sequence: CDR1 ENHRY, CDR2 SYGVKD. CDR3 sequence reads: CAISERQDRNTEAFF. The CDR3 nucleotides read TGTGCCATCAGTGAAAGACAGGACCGGAACACTGAAGCTTTCTTT.

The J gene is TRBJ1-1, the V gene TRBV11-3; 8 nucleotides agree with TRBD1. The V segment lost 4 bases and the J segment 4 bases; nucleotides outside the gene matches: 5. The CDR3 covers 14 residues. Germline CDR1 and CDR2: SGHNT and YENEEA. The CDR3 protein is CASSWGTGGTEAFF. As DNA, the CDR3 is TGTGCCAGCAGCTGGGGTACAGGGGGCACTGAAGCTTTCTTT.

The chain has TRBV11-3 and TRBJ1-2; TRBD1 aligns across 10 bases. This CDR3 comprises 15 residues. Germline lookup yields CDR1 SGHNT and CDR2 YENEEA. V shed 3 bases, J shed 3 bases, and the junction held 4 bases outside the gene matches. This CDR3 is CASSLTGGADYGYTF. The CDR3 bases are TGTGCCAGCAGCTTGACAGGGGGCGCGGACTATGGCTACACCTTC.

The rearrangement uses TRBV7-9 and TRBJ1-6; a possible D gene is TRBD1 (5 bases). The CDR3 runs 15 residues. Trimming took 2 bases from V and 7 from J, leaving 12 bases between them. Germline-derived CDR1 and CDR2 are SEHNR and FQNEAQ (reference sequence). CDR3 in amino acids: CASSLLAGLNSPLHF. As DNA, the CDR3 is TGTGCCAGCAGCTTACTGGCGGGACTAAATTCACCCCTCCACTTT. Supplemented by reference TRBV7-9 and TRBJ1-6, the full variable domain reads DTGVSQNPRHKITKRGQNVTFRCDPISEHNRLYWYRQTLGQGPEFLTYFQNEAQLEKSRLLSDRFSAERPKGSFSTLEIQRTEQGDSAMYLCASSLLAGLNSPLHFGNGTRLTVT.

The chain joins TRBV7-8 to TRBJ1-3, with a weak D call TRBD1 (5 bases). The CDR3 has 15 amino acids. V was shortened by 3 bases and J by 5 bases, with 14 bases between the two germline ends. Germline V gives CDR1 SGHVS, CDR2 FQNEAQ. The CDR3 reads CASSFQGDSRNTIYF. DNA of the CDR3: TGTGCCAGCAGCTTTCAAGGAGACAGCCGAAACACCATATATTTT.

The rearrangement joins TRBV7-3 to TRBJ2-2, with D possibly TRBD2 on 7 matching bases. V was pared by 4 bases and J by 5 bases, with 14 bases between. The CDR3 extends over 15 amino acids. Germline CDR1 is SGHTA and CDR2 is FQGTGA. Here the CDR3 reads CASSSTGLVTGELFF. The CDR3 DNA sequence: TGTGCCAGCAGCTCGACAGGACTAGTAACCGGGGAGCTGTTTTTT.

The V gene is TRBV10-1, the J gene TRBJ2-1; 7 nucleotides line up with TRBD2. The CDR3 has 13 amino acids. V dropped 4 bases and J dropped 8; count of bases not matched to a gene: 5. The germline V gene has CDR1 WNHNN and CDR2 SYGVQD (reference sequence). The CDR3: CASSGAGRDEQFF. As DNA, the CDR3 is TGCGCCAGCAGTGGGGCTGGGAGGGATGAGCAGTTCTTC.

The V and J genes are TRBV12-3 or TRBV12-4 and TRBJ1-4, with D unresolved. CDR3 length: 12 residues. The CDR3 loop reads CACGRVDEKLFF. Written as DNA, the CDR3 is TGTGCTTGCGGGAGGGTTGATGAAAAACTGTTTTTT.

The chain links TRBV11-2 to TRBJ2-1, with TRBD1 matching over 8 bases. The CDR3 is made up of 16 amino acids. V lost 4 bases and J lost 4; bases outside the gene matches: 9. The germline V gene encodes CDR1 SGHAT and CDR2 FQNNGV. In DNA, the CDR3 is TGTGCCAGCAGCTCCCTAGTGGGACAGGTATACAATGAGCAGTTCTTC. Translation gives CASSSLVGQVYNEQFF.

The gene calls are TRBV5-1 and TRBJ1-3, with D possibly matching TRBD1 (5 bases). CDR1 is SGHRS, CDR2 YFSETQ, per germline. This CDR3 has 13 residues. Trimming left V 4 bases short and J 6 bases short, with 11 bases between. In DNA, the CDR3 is TGCGCCAGCAGCACTGGAGGGGAAAACACCATATATTTT. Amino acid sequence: CASSTGGENTIYF.

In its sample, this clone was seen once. CDR3 protein: CASSPRIGSFTHEQFF. The CDR3 nucleotides are TGTGCCAGCAGCCCACGAATCGGGAGTTTCACCCATGAGCAGTTCTTC. The J gene is TRBJ2-1, the V gene TRBV9; weak D call: TRBD2 (6 bases). The CDR3 loop spans 16 amino acids. Trimming took 4 bases from V and 8 from J, leaving 22 bases between them. Germline V lookup: CDR1 SGDLS, CDR2 YYNGEE. The entire variable domain, with the rest obtained from reference TRBV9 and TRBJ2-1, is as follows: DSGVTQTPKHLITATGQRVTLRCSPRSGDLSVYWYQQSLDQGLQFLIQYYNGEERAKGNILERFSAQQFPDLHSELNLSSLELGDSALYFCASSPRIGSFTHEQFFGPGTRLTVL.